The clone carrying this T cell receptor beta chain was seen only a few times. What it binds is not known. The sample comes from a study of post-analysis software for immune sequencing data. Study summary: The disease courses spanned relapsing-remitting, secondary progressive and progressive-relapsing forms of multiple sclerosis.

Unique molecular identifiers were present in the TCR beta cDNA libraries. MiXCR was run by TCRdb on the PCR reads, yielding one entry per CDR3 protein. This sample has 400,000 to 500,000 distinct CDR3 sequences, with 39% found just once. Findings of the study overall: The F measure placed samples prepared in the same batch into strongly shared clusters. People with multiple sclerosis had a significantly lower normalized Chao1 diversity than controls did. With TRBV5-6, TRBV5-1 and TRBV20-1 included, five TRBV segments were more frequent in patients than in controls.

The V gene's germline CDR1 is SQVTM and CDR2 ANQGSEA. V dropped 1 base and J dropped 2; count of bases not matched to a gene: 14. CDR3 length: 17 residues. The sequenced material came from blood. This receptor was identified in a girl aged 2-10 years with multiple sclerosis. The genes are TRBV29-1 and TRBJ2-7; TRBD2 matches at 7 bases. CDR3 sequence: CSVEGWIGRGTAYEQYF. In nucleotides, the CDR3 is TGCAGCGTTGAAGGGTGGATCGGGCGGGGGACGGCCTACGAGCAGTACTTC.